This paragraph reports one T cell receptor (beta chain). Here immunoSEQ multiplex PCR was the method, and the copy in TCRdb shows in-frame clones only, minus some. The table shows 150,000 to 200,000 clones, with 65% to 85% occurring only once. The germline V and J ends were trimmed by 1 base and 8 bases, with 11 bases remaining between them. The germline CDR1 and CDR2 sequences are SGHTA and FQGNSA. The CDR3 length is 13 residues. This sample stems from a study of blood T cell repertoires in COVID-19. The clonotype was recovered from a woman in her 70s who had recovered from COVID-19. The material sequenced was peripheral blood. The V call is TRBV7-2, the J call TRBJ1-2; maybe TRBD1 (5 bases). This chain's CDR3 is CASSLGRGSGYTF. CDR3 DNA: TGTGCCAGCAGCTTAGGTCGGGGGTCCGGCTACACCTTC.